This T cell receptor (beta chain) came from a study of T cell responses to AZD1222 COVID-19 vaccine. Study overall: Pooled samples include second doses given at about 4 or 12 weeks.

Measured with immunoSEQ multiplex PCR; TCRdb has only the in-frame clones, and not every one. Altogether 100,000 to 150,000 clones are present, about nine tenths being singletons, with the ten largest covering 7.5% to 8%. Findings and limits, study-wide: Of spike-specific TCRs, nearly half reportedly target regions left unmutated in variants.

To note about this clone: Its antigen is as yet unknown.

This TCR was recovered from an adult in good health. The sample was peripheral blood, taken on day 0 of AZD1222 vaccination.

CDR3 region: CASSSGREQFF. The CDR3, as DNA: TGTGCCAGCAGCTCTGGACGGGAGCAGTTCTTC. The chain has TRBV7-2 and TRBJ2-1, with unresolved D. The V gene lost 4 bases and the J gene lost 10 bases, with 8 bases spanning the gap. Germline values: CDR1 SGHTA, CDR2 FQGNSA. The CDR3 runs 11 residues.